These T cell receptor beta chains were read from a single sample in a study of T cell responses to AZD1222 COVID-19 vaccine. TCRdb's copy holds only in-frame clones and misses some; the assay was immunoSEQ multiplex PCR. The sample includes under 150,000 clones, 93% of them seen just once. Sequencing used peripheral blood, obtained on day 0 of AZD1222 vaccination. These receptors originate from an adult in good health. Both conserved end residues are part of each CDR3. The D gene is left open where the match is weak. Clone size is not always given. Where it is, it says once, few, many or a class for expanded clones.

j_call clone_size v_call d_call cdr3_aa cdr3_nt
TRBJ1-5 once TRBV6-5 - CASRSDSYSNQPQHF TGTGCCAGCAGATCGGACAGTTATAGCAATCAGCCCCAGCATTTT
TRBJ1-2 - TRBV28 TRBD1 CASRPGTGANSNYGYTF TGTGCCAGCAGGCCCGGGACAGGGGCTAATTCTAACTATGGCTACACCTTC
TRBJ2-2 - TRBV3-1/TRBV3-2 - CASSQGRGGRGPGELFF TGTGCCAGCAGCCAAGGGCGCGGGGGCAGGGGGCCCGGGGAGCTGTTTTTT
TRBJ2-6 - TRBV29-1 - CSVVEAGANVLTF TGCAGCGTTGTAGAGGCTGGGGCCAACGTCCTGACTTTC
TRBJ2-1 - TRBV6-5 - CASSYSGLTSDEQFF TGTGCCAGCAGTTACTCCGGACTCACATCGGATGAGCAGTTCTTC
TRBJ1-3 - TRBV18 - CASSPAHSSSGNTIYF TGTGCCAGCTCACCAGCCCACTCGTCCTCTGGAAACACCATATATTTT
TRBJ2-5 - TRBV3-1/TRBV3-2 TRBD2 CASSQGTTSGEETQYF TGTGCCAGCAGCCAAGGGACGACTAGCGGAGAAGAGACCCAGTACTTC
TRBJ2-7 - TRBV5-1 TRBD2 CASSLTGGGSSYEQYF TGCGCCAGCAGCTTGACTGGCGGGGGGAGCTCCTACGAGCAGTACTTC
TRBJ1-1 few TRBV18 - CASSQGLRTEAFF TGTGCCAGCTCACAGGGGTTACGCACTGAAGCTTTCTTT
TRBJ1-5 - TRBV15 - CATSRADQPQHF TGTGCCACCAGCAGAGCCGACCAGCCCCAGCATTTT
TRBJ1-3 - TRBV28 - CASRVTDTANTIYF TGTGCCAGCAGGGTCACAGATACTGCAAACACCATATATTTT
TRBJ1-2 - TRBV11-2 - CASSHGGGHGYTF TGTGCCAGCAGCCACGGGGGGGGACATGGCTACACCTTC
TRBJ2-7 - TRBV6-2/TRBV6-3 - CASSYESYEQYF TGTGCCAGCAGTTATGAGTCCTACGAGCAGTACTTC
TRBJ2-1 - TRBV19 TRBD2 CASSRLAGGPNEQFF TGTGCCAGTAGTAGACTAGCGGGAGGGCCCAATGAGCAGTTCTTC
TRBJ1-1 - TRBV5-8 - CASSYTLNTEAFF TGTGCCAGCAGTTATACCCTGAACACTGAAGCTTTCTTT
TRBJ1-1 once TRBV25-1 - CASSDEGPYLGAFF TGTGCCAGCAGTGATGAAGGGCCCTACCTGGGAGCTTTCTTT
TRBJ2-1 - TRBV4-1 - CASSQVDLISYNEQFF TGCGCCAGCAGCCAAGTGGACCTTATCTCCTACAATGAGCAGTTCTTC
TRBJ2-7 - TRBV30 - CAWSDGGASSYEQYF TGTGCCTGGAGTGACGGGGGCGCCAGCTCCTACGAGCAGTACTTC
TRBJ2-2 - TRBV4-2 - CASSQEEEGYTGELFF TGTGCCAGCAGCCAAGAGGAGGAGGGGTACACCGGGGAGCTGTTTTTT
TRBJ2-3 - TRBV24-1 - CATSTTGHTQYF TGTGCCACCAGTACTACAGGTCATACGCAGTATTTT
TRBJ1-1 - TRBV11-2 - CASSPLSGTNTEAFF TGTGCCAGCAGTCCCTTGTCGGGAACGAACACTGAAGCTTTCTTT
TRBJ2-5 - TRBV6-5 TRBD1 CASRTDRAETQYF TGTGCCAGCAGAACGGACAGGGCAGAGACCCAGTACTTC
TRBJ2-3 - TRBV2 TRBD1 CASRDRYTDTQYF TGTGCCAGCAGGGACAGGTACACAGATACGCAGTATTTT
TRBJ1-1 - TRBV4-2 TRBD1 CASSQGGTANTEAFF TGTGCCAGCAGCCAAGGGGGGACAGCGAACACTGAAGCTTTCTTT
TRBJ2-2 - TRBV6-5 TRBD2 CASRTSGMPGELFF TGTGCCAGCCGGACTAGCGGGATGCCCGGGGAGCTGTTTTTT
TRBJ2-5 once TRBV9 - CASSLGLGETQYF TGTGCCAGCAGCCTGGGTCTGGGGGAGACCCAGTACTTC
TRBJ2-3 - TRBV7-9 - CASSSHRLDTDTQYF TGTGCCAGCAGCTCCCATCGACTAGACACAGATACGCAGTATTTT
TRBJ2-7 - TRBV7-9 - CASSRGPIYEQYF TGTGCCAGCAGCCGGGGGCCGATCTACGAGCAGTACTTC
TRBJ2-5 - TRBV6-4 TRBD1 CASSQAPGQQETQYF TGTGCCAGCAGCCAAGCTCCGGGACAGCAAGAGACCCAGTACTTC
TRBJ2-5 - TRBV19 - CASSSRVQETQYF TGTGCCAGTAGTTCCAGGGTCCAAGAGACCCAGTACTTC
TRBJ2-2 once TRBV7-3 - CASSQWVETTGELFF TGTGCCAGCAGCCAGTGGGTAGAAACCACCGGGGAGCTGTTTTTT
TRBJ1-3 - TRBV18 - CASSFSSSGNTIYF TGTGCCAGCTCATTCAGTAGCTCTGGAAACACCATATATTTT
TRBJ1-4 - TRBV12-3/TRBV12-4 - CASNQNYNEKLFF TGTGCCAGCAATCAGAACTATAATGAAAAACTGTTTTTT